This T cell receptor beta chain was recorded in a study of identical twins. Study-wide findings and caveats: Beta out-of-frame sequences displayed a weaker excess of sharing between twins. Recombination models fit unrelated individuals' TCR alpha sharing but underestimated twins'.

TCRdb recomputed calls from the 5' RACE reads with MiXCR, one row per CDR3 protein. The sample consists of under 900,000 distinct CDR3 sequences, about 12% of them appearing once. The CDR3 consists of 14 residues. Trimming removed 5 bases from V and 0 bases from J, with 10 bases in between. Notes on this clonotype: Its antigen is still unknown.

Separately, the same data were catalogued under a study of yellow fever vaccine responses in identical twins. That paper states: Each twin's T cell response to the vaccine was reported to look partly convergent and partly personalized.

The sample comprised PBMCs. This sequence originates from a woman aged 18-29 years in good health. V usage is TRBV12-3 or TRBV12-4 and J usage is TRBJ1-1; unclear D gene. The CDR3 here is CASSPMEMNTEAFF. The CDR3 nucleotides read TGTGCCAGCAGTCCAATGGAAATGAACACTGAAGCTTTCTTT.